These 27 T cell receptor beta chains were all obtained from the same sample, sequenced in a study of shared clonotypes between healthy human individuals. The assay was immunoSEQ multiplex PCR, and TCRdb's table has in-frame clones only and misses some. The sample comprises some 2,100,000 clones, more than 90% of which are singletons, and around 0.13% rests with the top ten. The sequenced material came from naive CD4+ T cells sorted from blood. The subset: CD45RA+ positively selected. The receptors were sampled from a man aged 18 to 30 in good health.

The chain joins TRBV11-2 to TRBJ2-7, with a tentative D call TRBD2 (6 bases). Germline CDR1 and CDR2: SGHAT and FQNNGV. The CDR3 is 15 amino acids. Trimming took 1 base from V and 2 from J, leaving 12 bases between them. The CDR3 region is CASSLAVWGAYEQYF. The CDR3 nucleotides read TGTGCCAGCAGCTTAGCCGTATGGGGGGCCTACGAGCAGTACTTC. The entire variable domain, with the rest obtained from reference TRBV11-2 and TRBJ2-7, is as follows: EAGVAQSPRYKIIEKRQSVAFWCNPISGHATLYWYQQILGQGPKLLIQFQNNGVVDDSQLPKDRFSAERLKGVDSTLKIQPAKLEDSAVYLCASSLAVWGAYEQYFGPGTRLTVT.

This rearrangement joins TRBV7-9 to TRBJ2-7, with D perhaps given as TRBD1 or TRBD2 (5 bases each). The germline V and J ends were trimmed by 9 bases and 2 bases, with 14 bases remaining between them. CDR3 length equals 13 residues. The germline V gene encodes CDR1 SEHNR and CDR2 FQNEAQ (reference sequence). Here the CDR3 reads CARSGTRPYEQYF. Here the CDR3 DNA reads TGTGCCAGGTCAGGGACCCGCCCCTACGAGCAGTACTTC.

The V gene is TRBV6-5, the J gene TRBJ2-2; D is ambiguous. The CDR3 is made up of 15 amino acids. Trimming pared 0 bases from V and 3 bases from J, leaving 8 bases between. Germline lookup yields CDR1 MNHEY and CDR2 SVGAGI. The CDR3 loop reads CASSYSLGYTGELFF. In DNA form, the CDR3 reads TGTGCCAGCAGTTACTCGTTGGGGTACACCGGGGAGCTGTTTTTT.

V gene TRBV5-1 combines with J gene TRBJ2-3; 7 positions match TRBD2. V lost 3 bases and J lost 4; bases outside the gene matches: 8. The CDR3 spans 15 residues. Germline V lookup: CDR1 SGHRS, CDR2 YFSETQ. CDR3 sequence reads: CASSWGGSQPDTQYF. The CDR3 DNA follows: TGCGCCAGCAGCTGGGGGGGATCCCAGCCAGATACGCAGTATTTT.

CDR3 residues: CASSRLISAEQFF. CDR3 DNA sequence: TGTGCCAGCAGCCGACTCATATCAGCTGAGCAGTTCTTC. The V call is TRBV7-9, the J call TRBJ2-1, with unresolved D. Trimming shortened V by 5 bases and J by 9 bases, and 14 bases separated the two germline ends. Germline V CDR1 and CDR2: SEHNR, FQNEAQ (reference sequence). The CDR3 loop spans 13 amino acids.

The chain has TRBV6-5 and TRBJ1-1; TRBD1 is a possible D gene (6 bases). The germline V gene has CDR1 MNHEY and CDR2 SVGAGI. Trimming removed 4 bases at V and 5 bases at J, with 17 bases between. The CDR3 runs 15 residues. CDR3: CASSSQTGIGTEAFF. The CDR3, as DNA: TGTGCCAGCAGTTCTCAAACAGGGATCGGGACTGAAGCTTTCTTT.

The CDR3 nucleotides read TGCGCCAGCAGCCCCAAGGGCCGGGAGACCCAGTACTTC. Translation: CASSPKGRETQYF. J is TRBJ2-5 and V is TRBV5-1; the D is unclear. In germline, CDR1 is SGHRS, CDR2 YFSETQ. The germline V and J ends were trimmed by 4 bases and 5 bases, with 12 bases remaining between them. The CDR3 covers 13 residues.

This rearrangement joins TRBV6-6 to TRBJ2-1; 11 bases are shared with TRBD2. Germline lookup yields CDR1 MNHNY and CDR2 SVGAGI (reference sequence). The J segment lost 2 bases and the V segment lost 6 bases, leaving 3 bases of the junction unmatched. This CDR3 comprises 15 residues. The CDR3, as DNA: TGTGCCAGCAGCCTGACTAGCGGGGCCTACAATGAGCAGTTCTTC. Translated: CASSLTSGAYNEQFF.

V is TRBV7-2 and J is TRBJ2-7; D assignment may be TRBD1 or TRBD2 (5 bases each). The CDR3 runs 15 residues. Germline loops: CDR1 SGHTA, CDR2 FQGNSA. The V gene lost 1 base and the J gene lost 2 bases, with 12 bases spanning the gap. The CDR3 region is CASSLGGDPTYEQYF. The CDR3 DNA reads TGTGCCAGCAGCTTAGGAGGGGACCCAACCTACGAGCAGTACTTC. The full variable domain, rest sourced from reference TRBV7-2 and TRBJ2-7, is GAGVSQSPSNKVTEKGKDVELRCDPISGHTALYWYRQSLGQGLEFLIYFQGNSAPDKSGLPSDRFSAERTGGSVSTLTIQRTQQEDSAVYLCASSLGGDPTYEQYFGPGTRLTVT.

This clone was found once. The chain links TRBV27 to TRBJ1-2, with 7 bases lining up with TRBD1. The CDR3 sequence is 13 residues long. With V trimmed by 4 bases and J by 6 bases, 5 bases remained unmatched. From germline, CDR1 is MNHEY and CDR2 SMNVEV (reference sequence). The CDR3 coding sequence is TGTGCCAGCAGTTCACAGGGGATCAATGGCTACACCTTC. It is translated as CASSSQGINGYTF.

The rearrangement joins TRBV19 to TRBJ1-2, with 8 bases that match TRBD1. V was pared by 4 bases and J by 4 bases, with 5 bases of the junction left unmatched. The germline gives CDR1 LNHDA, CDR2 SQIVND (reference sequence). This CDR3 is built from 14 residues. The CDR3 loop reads CASSNRTGSYGYTF. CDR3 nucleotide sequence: TGTGCCAGTAGTAATAGGACAGGGTCCTATGGCTACACCTTC.

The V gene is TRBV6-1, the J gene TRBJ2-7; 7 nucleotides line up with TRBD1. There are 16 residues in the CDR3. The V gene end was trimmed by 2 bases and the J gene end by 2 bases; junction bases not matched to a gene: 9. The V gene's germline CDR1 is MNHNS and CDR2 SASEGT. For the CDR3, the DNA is TGTGCCAGCAGTGAAAACAAAAGGGGACAGACCTACGAGCAGTACTTC. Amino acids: CASSENKRGQTYEQYF.

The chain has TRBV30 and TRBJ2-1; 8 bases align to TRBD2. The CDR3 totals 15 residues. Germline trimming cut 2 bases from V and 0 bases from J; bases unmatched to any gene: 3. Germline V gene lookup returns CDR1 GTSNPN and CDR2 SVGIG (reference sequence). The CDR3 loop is CAWSRGGSSYNEQFF. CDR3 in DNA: TGTGCCTGGAGTCGGGGGGGAAGCTCCTACAATGAGCAGTTCTTC.

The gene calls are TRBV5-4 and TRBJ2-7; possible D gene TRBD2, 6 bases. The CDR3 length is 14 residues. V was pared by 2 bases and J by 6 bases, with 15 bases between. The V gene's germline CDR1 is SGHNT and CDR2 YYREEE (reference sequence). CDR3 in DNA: TGTGCCAGCAGCTTAAGCGGCGGGACCTCCGAGCAGTACTTC. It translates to CASSLSGGTSEQYF.

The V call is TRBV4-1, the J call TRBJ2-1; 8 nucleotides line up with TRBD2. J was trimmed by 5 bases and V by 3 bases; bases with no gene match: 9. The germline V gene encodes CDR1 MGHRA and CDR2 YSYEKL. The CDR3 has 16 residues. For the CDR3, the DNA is TGCGCCAGCAGCCACCCCCCAGCGGGAGCCCACAATGAGCAGTTCTTC. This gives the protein CASSHPPAGAHNEQFF.

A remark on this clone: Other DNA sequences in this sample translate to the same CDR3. The CDR3 sequence is CASSVAGRTEAFF. CDR3 bases: TGTGCCAGCAGCGTAGCAGGGAGGACTGAAGCTTTCTTT. The genes are TRBV9 and TRBJ1-1; D may be TRBD1 (5 bases). CDR3 length equals 13 residues. From germline, CDR1 is SGDLS and CDR2 YYNGEE. V dropped 0 bases and J dropped 5 bases, with 8 bases sitting between them.

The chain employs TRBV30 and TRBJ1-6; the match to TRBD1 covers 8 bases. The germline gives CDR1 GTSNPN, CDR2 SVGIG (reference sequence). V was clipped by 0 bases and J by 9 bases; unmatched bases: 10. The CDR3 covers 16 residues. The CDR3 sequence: CAWSVIRQGSGSPLHF. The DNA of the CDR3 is TGTGCCTGGAGTGTAATCCGACAGGGGTCGGGTTCACCCCTCCACTTT.

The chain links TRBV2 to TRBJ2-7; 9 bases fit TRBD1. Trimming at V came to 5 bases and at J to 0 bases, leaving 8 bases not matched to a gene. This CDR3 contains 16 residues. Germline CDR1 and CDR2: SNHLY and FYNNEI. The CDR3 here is CASSSQGTGSSYEQYF. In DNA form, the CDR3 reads TGTGCCAGCAGTTCACAAGGGACAGGGAGCTCCTACGAGCAGTACTTC.

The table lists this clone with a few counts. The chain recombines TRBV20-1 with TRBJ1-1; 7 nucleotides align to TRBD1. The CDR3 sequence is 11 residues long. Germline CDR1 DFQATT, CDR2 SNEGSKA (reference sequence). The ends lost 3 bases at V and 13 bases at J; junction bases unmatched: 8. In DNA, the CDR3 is TGCAGTGCTAGTGACACAGGGGAACGTTTCTTT. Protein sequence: CSASDTGERFF.

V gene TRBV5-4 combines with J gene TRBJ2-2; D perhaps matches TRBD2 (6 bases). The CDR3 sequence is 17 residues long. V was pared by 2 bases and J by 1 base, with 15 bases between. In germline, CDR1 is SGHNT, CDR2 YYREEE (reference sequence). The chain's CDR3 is CASSFGNSGGNTGELFF. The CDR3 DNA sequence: TGTGCCAGCAGCTTCGGGAATAGCGGAGGGAACACCGGGGAGCTGTTTTTT.

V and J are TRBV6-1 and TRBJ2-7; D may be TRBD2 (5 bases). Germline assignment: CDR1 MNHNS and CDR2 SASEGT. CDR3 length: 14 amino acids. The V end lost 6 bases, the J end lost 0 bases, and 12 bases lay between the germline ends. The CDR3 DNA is TGTGCCAGCAGGACTAAGGGTGGCTCCTACGAGCAGTACTTC. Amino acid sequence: CASRTKGGSYEQYF.

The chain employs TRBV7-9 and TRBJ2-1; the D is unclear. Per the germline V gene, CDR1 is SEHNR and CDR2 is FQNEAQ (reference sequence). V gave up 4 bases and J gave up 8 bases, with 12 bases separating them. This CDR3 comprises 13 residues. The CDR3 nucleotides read TGTGCCAGCAGCTGGATGGAGAAGTATGAGCAGTTCTTC. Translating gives CASSWMEKYEQFF.

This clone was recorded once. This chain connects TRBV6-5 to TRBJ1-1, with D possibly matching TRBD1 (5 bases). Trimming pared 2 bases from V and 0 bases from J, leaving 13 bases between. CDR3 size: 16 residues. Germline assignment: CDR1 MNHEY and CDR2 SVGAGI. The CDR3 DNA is TGTGCCAGCAGTTACACCAGACAGTTTCTGAACACTGAAGCTTTCTTT. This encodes CASSYTRQFLNTEAFF.

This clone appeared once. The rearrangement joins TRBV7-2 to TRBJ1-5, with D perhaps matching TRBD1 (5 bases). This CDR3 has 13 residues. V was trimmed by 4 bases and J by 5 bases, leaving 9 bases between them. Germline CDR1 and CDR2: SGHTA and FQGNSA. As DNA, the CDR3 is TGTGCCAGCAGCTCCCGGGGGGATCAGCCCCAGCATTTT. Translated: CASSSRGDQPQHF.

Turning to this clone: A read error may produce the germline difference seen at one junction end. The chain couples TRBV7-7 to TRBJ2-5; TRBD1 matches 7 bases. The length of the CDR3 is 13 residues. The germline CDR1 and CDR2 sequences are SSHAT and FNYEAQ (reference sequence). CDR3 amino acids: CASSRGTKETQYF. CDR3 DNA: TGTGCTAGCAGCAGGGGGACAAAAGAGACCCAGTACTTC.

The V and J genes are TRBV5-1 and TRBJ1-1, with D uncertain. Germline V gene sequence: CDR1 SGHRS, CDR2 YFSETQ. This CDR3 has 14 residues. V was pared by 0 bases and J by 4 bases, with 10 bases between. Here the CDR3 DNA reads TGCGCCAGCAGCTTGGGTCCGGGAGGCACTGAAGCTTTCTTT. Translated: CASSLGPGGTEAFF. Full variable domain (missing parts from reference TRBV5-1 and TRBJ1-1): KAGVTQTPRYLIKTRGQQVTLSCSPISGHRSVSWYQQTPGQGLQFLFEYFSETQRNKGNFPGRFSGRQFSNSRSEMNVSTLELGDSALYLCASSLGPGGTEAFFGQGTRLTVV.

The DNA for the CDR3 is TGTGCCAGCAGTTACACAGCGACAGGAGTCGAGCAGTACTTC. Translating it yields CASSYTATGVEQYF. This sequence joins TRBV6-6 and TRBJ2-7; D might be TRBD1 (6 bases). This CDR3 contains 14 residues. The V end was cut by 2 bases, the J end by 6 bases, with 14 bases between. The germline V gene encodes CDR1 MNHNY and CDR2 SVGAGI (reference sequence).